This TCR beta chain stems from a study of shared clonotypes between healthy human individuals. Profiling relied on immunoSEQ multiplex PCR, and the TCRdb table lists in-frame clones only, not all of them. The sample shows millions of clones, 93% of them seen only once. Caucasian adults living in Nashville, Tennessee, provided all samples. This CDR3 spans 11 amino acids. V lost 0 bases, J lost 15 bases, and 12 bases lay in between. Germline V CDR1 and CDR2: GTSNPN, SVGIG (reference sequence). What was sequenced was naive CD4+ T cells from PBMCs. Subset given: CD45RA+ positively selected. The chain carries TRBV30 and TRBJ2-1, with D unclear. This sequence originates from a man between 18 and 35 years old in good health. Some clones in this sample may be carry-over from other donors' samples. The CDR3: CAWSVSQPRFF. As DNA, the CDR3 is TGTGCCTGGAGTGTAAGTCAACCCCGGTTCTTC.